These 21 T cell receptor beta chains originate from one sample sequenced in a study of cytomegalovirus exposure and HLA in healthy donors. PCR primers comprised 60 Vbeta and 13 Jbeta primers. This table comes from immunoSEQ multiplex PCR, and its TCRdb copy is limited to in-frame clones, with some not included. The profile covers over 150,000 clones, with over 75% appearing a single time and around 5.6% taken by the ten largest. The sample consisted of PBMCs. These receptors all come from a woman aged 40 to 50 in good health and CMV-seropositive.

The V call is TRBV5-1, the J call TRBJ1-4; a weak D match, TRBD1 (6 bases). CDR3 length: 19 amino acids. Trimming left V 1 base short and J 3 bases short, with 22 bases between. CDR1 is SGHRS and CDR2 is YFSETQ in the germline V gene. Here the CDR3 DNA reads TGCGCCAGCAGCTTGAACGCAGGGGCCGCCCGAATCGCTAATGAAAAACTGTTTTTT. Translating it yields CASSLNAGAARIANEKLFF.

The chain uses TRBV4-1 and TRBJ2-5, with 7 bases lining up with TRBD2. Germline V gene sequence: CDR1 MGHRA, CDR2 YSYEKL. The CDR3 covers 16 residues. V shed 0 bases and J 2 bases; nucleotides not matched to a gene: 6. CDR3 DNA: TGCGCCAGCAGCCAAGATCTCGCTAGCGGACAAGAGACCCAGTACTTC. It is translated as CASSQDLASGQETQYF.

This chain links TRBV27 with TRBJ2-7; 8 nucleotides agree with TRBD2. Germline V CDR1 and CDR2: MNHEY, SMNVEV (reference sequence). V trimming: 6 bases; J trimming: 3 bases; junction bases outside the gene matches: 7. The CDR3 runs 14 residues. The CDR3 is CASRVLGTSYEQYF. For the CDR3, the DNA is TGTGCCAGCAGAGTCCTTGGGACTAGCTACGAGCAGTACTTC.

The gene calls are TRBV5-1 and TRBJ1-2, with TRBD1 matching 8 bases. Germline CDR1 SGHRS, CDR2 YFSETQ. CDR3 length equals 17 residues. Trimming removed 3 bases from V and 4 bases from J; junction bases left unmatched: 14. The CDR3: CASSSRQGLAPGYGYTF. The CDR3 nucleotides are TGCGCCAGCAGCTCCAGACAGGGGCTTGCTCCTGGCTATGGCTACACCTTC.

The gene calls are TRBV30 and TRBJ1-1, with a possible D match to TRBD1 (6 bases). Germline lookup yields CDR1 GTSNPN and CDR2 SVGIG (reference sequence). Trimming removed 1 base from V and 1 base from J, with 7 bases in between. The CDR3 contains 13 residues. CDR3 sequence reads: CAWSADRNTEAFF. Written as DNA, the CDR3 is TGTGCCTGGAGTGCGGACAGGAACACTGAAGCTTTCTTT.

CDR3 loop: CASSPPGFEQFF. DNA of the CDR3: TGTGCCAGCTCACCCCCGGGGTTCGAGCAGTTCTTC. J is TRBJ2-1 and V is TRBV18, with D perhaps TRBD2 (5 bases). CDR1 is KGHSH, CDR2 LQKENI, per germline. This CDR3 is 12 amino acids long. The V gene lost 3 bases and the J gene lost 10 bases, with 10 bases spanning the gap.

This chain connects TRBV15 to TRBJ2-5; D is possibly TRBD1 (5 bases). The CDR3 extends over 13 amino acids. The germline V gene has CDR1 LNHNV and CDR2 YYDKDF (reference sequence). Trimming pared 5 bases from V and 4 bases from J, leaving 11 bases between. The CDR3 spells CATSSQVTETQYF. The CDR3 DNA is TGTGCCACCAGCTCACAGGTTACAGAGACCCAGTACTTC.

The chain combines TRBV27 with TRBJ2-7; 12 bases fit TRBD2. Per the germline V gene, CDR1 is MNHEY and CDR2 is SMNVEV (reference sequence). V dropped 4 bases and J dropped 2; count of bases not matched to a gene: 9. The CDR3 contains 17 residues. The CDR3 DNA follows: TGTGCCAGCAGTTCTCCCCTAGCGGGAGGGCCCCCCTACGAGCAGTACTTC. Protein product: CASSSPLAGGPPYEQYF.

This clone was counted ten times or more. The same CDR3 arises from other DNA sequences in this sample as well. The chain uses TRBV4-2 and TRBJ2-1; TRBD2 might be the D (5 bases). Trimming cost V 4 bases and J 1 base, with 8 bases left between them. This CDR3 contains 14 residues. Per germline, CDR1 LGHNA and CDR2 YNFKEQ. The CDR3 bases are TGTGCCAGCAGCCCCTGGACTTCCTACAATGAGCAGTTCTTC. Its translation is CASSPWTSYNEQFF.

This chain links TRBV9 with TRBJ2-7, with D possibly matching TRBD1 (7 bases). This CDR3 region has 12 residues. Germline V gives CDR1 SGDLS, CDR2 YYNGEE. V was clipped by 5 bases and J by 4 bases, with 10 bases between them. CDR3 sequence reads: CASSPGGYEQYF. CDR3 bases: TGTGCCAGCAGTCCAGGGGGGTACGAGCAGTACTTC. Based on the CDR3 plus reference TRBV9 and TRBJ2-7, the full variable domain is DSGVTQTPKHLITATGQRVTLRCSPRSGDLSVYWYQQSLDQGLQFLIQYYNGEERAKGNILERFSAQQFPDLHSELNLSSLELGDSALYFCASSPGGYEQYFGPGTRLTVT.

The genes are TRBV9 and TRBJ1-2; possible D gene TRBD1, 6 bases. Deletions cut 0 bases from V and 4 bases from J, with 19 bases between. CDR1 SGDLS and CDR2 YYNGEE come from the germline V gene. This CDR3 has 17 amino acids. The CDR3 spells CASSVGGRSGDVYGYTF. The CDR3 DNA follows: TGTGCCAGCAGCGTAGGGGGTCGATCAGGGGACGTCTATGGCTACACCTTC.

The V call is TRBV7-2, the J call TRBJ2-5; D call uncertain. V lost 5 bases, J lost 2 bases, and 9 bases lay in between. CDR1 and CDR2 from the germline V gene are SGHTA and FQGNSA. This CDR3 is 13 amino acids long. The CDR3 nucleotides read TGTGCCAGCAGCAGAGCCTTTCAAGAGACCCAGTACTTC. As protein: CASSRAFQETQYF.

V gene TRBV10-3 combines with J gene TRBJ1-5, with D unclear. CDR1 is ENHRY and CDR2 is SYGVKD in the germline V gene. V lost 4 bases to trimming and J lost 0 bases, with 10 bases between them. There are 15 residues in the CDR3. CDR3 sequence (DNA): TGTGCCATCAGTGCCCAAGACATTAGCAATCAGCCCCAGCATTTT. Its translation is CAISAQDISNQPQHF.

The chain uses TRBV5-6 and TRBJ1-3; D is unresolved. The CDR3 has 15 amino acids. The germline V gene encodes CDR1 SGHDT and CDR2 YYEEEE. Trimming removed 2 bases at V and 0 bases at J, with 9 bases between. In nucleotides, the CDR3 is TGTGCCAGCAGCTTATCGGTTAGCTCTGGAAACACCATATATTTT. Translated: CASSLSVSSGNTIYF.

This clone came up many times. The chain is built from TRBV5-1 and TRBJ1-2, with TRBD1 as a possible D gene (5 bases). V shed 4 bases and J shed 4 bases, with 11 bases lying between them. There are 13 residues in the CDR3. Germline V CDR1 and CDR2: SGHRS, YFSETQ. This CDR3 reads CASSRIDSYGYTF. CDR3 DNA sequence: TGCGCCAGCAGCCGTATAGACAGCTATGGCTACACCTTC.

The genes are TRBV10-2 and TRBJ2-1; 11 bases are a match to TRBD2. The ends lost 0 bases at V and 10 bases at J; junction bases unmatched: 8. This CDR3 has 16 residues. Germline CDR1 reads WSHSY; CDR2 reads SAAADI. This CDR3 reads CASSESSSGRAGEQFF. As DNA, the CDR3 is TGCGCCAGCAGTGAGTCGAGTAGCGGGAGGGCGGGAGAGCAGTTCTTC.

The CDR3 sequence: CASSQTAVAVSDTQYF. The CDR3 DNA follows: TGCGCCAGCAGCCAAACAGCGGTAGCAGTGTCAGATACGCAGTATTTT. This chain connects TRBV4-1 to TRBJ2-3; TRBD2 might be the D (5 bases). CDR3 length: 16 amino acids. Germline CDR1 is MGHRA and CDR2 is YSYEKL. V lost 2 bases and J 4 bases, leaving 16 bases between the germline ends.

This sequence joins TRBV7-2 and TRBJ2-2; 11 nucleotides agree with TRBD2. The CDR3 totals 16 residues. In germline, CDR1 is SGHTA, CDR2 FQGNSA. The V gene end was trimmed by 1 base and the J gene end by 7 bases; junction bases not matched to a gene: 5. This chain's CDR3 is CASSLEASGRYGELFF. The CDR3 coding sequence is TGTGCCAGCAGCTTAGAGGCTAGCGGGAGGTACGGGGAGCTGTTTTTT.

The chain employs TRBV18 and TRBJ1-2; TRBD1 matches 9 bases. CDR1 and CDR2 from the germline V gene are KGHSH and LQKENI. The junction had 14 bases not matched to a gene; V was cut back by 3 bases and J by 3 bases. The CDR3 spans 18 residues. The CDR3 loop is CASSPARQPGQGDYGYTF. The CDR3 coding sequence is TGTGCCAGCTCACCGGCCCGACAACCGGGACAGGGAGACTATGGCTACACCTTC.

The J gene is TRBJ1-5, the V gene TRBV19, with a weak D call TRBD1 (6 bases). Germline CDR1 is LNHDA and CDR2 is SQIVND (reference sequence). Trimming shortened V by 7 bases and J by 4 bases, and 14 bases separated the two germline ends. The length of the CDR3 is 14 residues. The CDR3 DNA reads TGTGCCAGTAAGAGGACAGACCTTAATCAGCCCCAGCATTTT. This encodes CASKRTDLNQPQHF.

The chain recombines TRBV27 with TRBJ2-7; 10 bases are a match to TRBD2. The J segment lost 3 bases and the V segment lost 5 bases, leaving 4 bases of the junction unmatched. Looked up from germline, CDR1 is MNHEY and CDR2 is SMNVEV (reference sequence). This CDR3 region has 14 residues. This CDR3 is CASSLSGRNYEQYF. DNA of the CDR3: TGTGCCAGCAGTCTTAGCGGGAGGAACTACGAGCAGTACTTC.